Presented here are 14 T cell receptor beta chains from one specimen sequenced in a study of cytomegalovirus exposure and HLA in healthy donors. The repertoire was sequenced with immunoSEQ multiplex PCR; TCRdb's copy has only in-frame clones and lacks some. The data hold roughly 120,000 clones, with 75% to 90% observed a single time. The specimen was PBMCs. The receptors derive from a man younger than 30 in good health and CMV-seropositive.

The chain is built from TRBV6-6 and TRBJ1-1, with 8 bases matching TRBD1. Germline-derived CDR1 and CDR2 are MNHNY and SVGAGI (reference sequence). J gave up 6 bases and V 0 bases, and 6 bases lay outside the gene matches. CDR3 size: 15 residues. This chain's CDR3 is CASSYSAGGASEAFF. The CDR3, as DNA: TGTGCCAGCAGTTACTCCGCAGGGGGCGCCTCTGAAGCTTTCTTT.

This rearrangement joins TRBV7-9 to TRBJ2-3; 12 bases align to TRBD2. The germline V gene has CDR1 SEHNR and CDR2 FQNEAQ (reference sequence). The length of the CDR3 is 16 residues. J was trimmed by 6 bases and V by 5 bases; bases with no gene match: 9. The CDR3 DNA follows: TGTGCCAGCAGCCCTCTAGCGGGGGGGTACGGGGATACGCAGTATTTT. It specifies CASSPLAGGYGDTQYF.

This clone was recorded only once. V is TRBV6-5 and J is TRBJ2-3, with D possibly TRBD2 on 5 matching bases. Trimming removed 6 bases from V and 1 base from J, with 11 bases in between. CDR3 size: 14 residues. Looked up from germline, CDR1 is MNHEY and CDR2 is SVGAGI. The CDR3, as DNA: TGTGCCAGCAGGCGTCCCGGGGGCACAGATACGCAGTATTTT. Its translation is CASRRPGGTDTQYF.

V gene TRBV20-1 combines with J gene TRBJ2-7; the D is unclear. Germline V gives CDR1 DFQATT, CDR2 SNEGSKA (reference sequence). Trimming stripped 6 bases from V and 6 bases from J, with 9 bases between. The CDR3 has 10 amino acids. The CDR3 loop reads CSASRTEQYF. The CDR3 nucleotides read TGCAGTGCATCGCGTACCGAGCAGTACTTC.

The rearrangement uses TRBV2 and TRBJ1-4; weak D call: TRBD1 (6 bases). V gave up 5 bases and J gave up 8 bases, with 18 bases separating them. The CDR3 length is 15 residues. Germline values: CDR1 SNHLY, CDR2 FYNNEI. The CDR3 sequence: CASSFGQPGKEKLFF. CDR3 coding DNA: TGTGCCAGCAGTTTTGGACAGCCGGGGAAGGAAAAACTGTTTTTT.

This clone was seen only once. The V gene is TRBV7-2, the J gene TRBJ1-2; 7 bases agree with TRBD1. Per germline, CDR1 SGHTA and CDR2 FQGNSA. This CDR3 is 13 amino acids long. Losses at the gene ends were 8 bases for V and 6 bases for J; bases not matched to a gene: 9. For the CDR3, the DNA is TGTGCCAGCCTGGTAGCAGGGGGGAATGGCTACACCTTC. Its translation is CASLVAGGNGYTF.

The chain uses TRBV7-9 and TRBJ2-1; D may be TRBD2 (5 bases). This CDR3 contains 12 residues. V was trimmed by 9 bases and J by 8 bases, leaving 14 bases between them. CDR1 is SEHNR, CDR2 FQNEAQ, per germline (reference sequence). The CDR3 spells CASMGSVHEQFF. In nucleotides, the CDR3 is TGTGCCAGTATGGGGAGTGTCCATGAGCAGTTCTTC.

The V and J genes are TRBV13 and TRBJ2-7; 10 positions agree with TRBD1. J was trimmed by 4 bases and V by 5 bases; bases with no gene match: 5. This CDR3 is 14 amino acids long. Germline CDR1 PRHDT, CDR2 FYEKMQ (reference sequence). The CDR3 DNA reads TGTGCCAGCAGCCTACCGGGACAGGGGTACGAGCAGTACTTC. It is translated as CASSLPGQGYEQYF.

The chain employs TRBV28 and TRBJ1-2; no definite D call. Trimming shortened V by 3 bases and J by 5 bases, and 10 bases separated the two germline ends. This CDR3 has 13 residues. The germline V gene has CDR1 MDHEN and CDR2 SYDVKM. CDR3 residues: CASSFLNQYGYTF. CDR3 nucleotide sequence: TGTGCCAGCAGTTTCCTGAATCAGTATGGCTACACCTTC.

V gene TRBV7-2 combines with J gene TRBJ1-6; D call uncertain. This CDR3 comprises 14 residues. The V gene lost 1 base and the J gene lost 8 bases, with 9 bases spanning the gap. Germline V gene lookup returns CDR1 SGHTA and CDR2 FQGNSA. CDR3 amino acids: CASSLVFSDSPLHF. CDR3 bases: TGTGCCAGCAGCTTAGTGTTTAGCGATTCACCCCTCCACTTT.

The V call is TRBV7-9, the J call TRBJ1-5; no clear D. V was pared by 1 base and J by 7 bases, with 11 bases between. Germline V gene lookup returns CDR1 SEHNR and CDR2 FQNEAQ (reference sequence). The CDR3 is 14 residues long. The DNA for the CDR3 is TGTGCCAGCAGCTTAGGGCCCGGGAGCCAGCCCCAGCATTTT. Protein product: CASSLGPGSQPQHF.

The chain joins TRBV29-1 to TRBJ2-1, with D tentatively TRBD2 (6 bases). The CDR3 has 14 residues. Per germline, CDR1 SQVTM and CDR2 ANQGSEA. V shed 5 bases and J shed 5 bases, with 16 bases lying between them. The CDR3 DNA is TGCAGCGTTACCCGGGACTTGCCCCACAATGAGCAGTTCTTC. Protein sequence: CSVTRDLPHNEQFF.

The chain links TRBV5-1 to TRBJ1-2; weak D call: TRBD1 (6 bases). CDR1 and CDR2 from the germline V gene are SGHRS and YFSETQ. V was clipped by 4 bases and J by 2 bases, with 12 bases between them. The CDR3 contains 14 residues. CDR3 DNA sequence: TGCGCCAGCAGCATCTTCCAGGGGAACTATGGCTACACCTTC. It is translated as CASSIFQGNYGYTF. The entire variable domain, with the rest obtained from reference TRBV5-1 and TRBJ1-2, is as follows: KAGVTQTPRYLIKTRGQQVTLSCSPISGHRSVSWYQQTPGQGLQFLFEYFSETQRNKGNFPGRFSGRQFSNSRSEMNVSTLELGDSALYLCASSIFQGNYGYTFGSGTRLTVV.

V is TRBV6-1 and J is TRBJ1-4, with 9 bases that match TRBD1. V was pared by 9 bases and J by 6 bases, with 8 bases of the junction left unmatched. The germline CDR1 and CDR2 sequences are MNHNS and SASEGT. The CDR3 has 14 residues. Here the CDR3 reads CASVLGTGYEKLFF. The CDR3 nucleotides are TGTGCCAGTGTACTCGGGACAGGGTATGAAAAACTGTTTTTT.